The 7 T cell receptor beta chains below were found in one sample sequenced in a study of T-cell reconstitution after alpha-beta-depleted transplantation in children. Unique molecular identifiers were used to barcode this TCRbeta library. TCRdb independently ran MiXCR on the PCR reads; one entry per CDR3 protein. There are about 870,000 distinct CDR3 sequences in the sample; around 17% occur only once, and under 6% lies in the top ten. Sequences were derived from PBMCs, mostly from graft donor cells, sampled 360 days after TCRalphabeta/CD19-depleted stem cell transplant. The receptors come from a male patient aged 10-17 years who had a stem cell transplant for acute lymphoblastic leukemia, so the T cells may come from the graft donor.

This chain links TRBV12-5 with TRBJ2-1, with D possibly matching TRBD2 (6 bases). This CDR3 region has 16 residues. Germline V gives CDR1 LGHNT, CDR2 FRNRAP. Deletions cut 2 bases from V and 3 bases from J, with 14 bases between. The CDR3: CASGLLNGGIYNEQFF. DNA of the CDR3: TGTGCTAGTGGTTTGTTAAACGGCGGGATCTACAATGAGCAGTTCTTC. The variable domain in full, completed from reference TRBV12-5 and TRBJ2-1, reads DARVTQTPRHKVTEMGQEVTMRCQPILGHNTVFWYRQTMMQGLELLAYFRNRAPLDDSGMPKDRFSAEMPDATLATLKIQPSEPRDSAVYFCASGLLNGGIYNEQFFGPGTRLTVL.

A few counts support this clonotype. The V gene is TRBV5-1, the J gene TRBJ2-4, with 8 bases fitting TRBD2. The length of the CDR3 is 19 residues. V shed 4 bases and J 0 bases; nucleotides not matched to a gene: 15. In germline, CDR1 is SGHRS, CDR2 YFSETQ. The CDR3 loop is CASSRLTSHSGKAKNIQYF. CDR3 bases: TGCGCCAGCAGCCGACTTACTTCACATAGCGGGAAAGCCAAAAACATTCAGTACTTC.

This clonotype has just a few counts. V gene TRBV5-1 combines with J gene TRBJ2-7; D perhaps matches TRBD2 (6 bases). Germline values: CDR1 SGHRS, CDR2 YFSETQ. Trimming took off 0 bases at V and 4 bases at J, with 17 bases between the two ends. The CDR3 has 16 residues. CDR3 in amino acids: CASSLAGGPNTYEQYF. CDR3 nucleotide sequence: TGCGCCAGCAGCTTGGCTGGAGGGCCCAATACGTACGAGCAGTACTTC.

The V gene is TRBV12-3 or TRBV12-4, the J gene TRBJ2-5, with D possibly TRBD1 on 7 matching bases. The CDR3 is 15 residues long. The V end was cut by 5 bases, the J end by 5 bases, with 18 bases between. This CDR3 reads CASSLHSGGRETQYF. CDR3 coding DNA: TGTGCCAGCAGTCTACATTCAGGGGGGAGGGAGACCCAGTACTTC.

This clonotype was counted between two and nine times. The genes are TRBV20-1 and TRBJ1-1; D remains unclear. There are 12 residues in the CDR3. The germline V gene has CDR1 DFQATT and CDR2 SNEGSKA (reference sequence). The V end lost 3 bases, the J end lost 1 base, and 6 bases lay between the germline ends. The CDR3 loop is CSASTPNTEAFF. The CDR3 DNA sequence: TGCAGTGCTAGCACACCGAACACTGAAGCTTTCTTT.

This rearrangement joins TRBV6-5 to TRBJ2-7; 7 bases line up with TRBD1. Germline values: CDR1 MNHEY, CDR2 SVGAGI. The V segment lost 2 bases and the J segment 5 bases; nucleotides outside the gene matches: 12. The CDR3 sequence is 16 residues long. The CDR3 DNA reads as TGTGCCAGCAGTTACACAAGACAGGGTGGCTTCAACGAGCAGTACTTC. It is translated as CASSYTRQGGFNEQYF.

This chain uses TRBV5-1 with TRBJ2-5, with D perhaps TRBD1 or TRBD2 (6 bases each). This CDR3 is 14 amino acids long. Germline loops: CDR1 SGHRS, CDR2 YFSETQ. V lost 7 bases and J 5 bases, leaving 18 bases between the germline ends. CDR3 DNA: TGCGCCAGCCAACATACCGGGGGCAGGGAGACCCAGTACTTC. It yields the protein CASQHTGGRETQYF.